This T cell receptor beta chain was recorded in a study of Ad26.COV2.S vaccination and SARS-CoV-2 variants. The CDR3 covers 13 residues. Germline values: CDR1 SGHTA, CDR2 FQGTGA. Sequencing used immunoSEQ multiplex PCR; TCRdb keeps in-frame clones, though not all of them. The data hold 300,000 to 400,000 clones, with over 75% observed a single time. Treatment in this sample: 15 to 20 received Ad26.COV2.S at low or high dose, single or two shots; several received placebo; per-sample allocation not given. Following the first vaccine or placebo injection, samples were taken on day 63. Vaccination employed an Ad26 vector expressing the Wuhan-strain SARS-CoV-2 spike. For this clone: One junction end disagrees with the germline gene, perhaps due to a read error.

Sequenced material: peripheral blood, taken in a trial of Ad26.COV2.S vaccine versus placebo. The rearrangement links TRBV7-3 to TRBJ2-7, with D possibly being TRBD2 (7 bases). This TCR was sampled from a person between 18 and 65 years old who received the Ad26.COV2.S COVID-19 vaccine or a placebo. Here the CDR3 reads CASSPGGSHEQYF. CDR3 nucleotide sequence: TGTGCCAGCAGCCCGGGGGGCTCCCACGAGCAGTACTTC.